The rows below give T cell receptor beta chains drawn from one sample of a study of beta chain features in type 1 diabetes. Sequencing used immunoSEQ multiplex PCR; TCRdb keeps in-frame clones, though not all of them. This sample has some 660,000 clones; around 15% occur once, and the top ten carry just under 0.04%. The sequenced sample was naive CD4+ T cells from blood. The receptors derive from a man aged 18 to 29 with type 1 diabetes. Each CDR3 is given with its conserved first and last residue. A D gene is named only where the DNA matches it firmly. Clone size, where shown, is once, few, many, or a class for clones that have expanded.

V: TRBV27
size: few
length: 15
D: NA
J: TRBJ2-7
CDR3: CASRLIADRTYEQYF
DNA: TGTGCCAGCAGACTAATAGCGGACCGAACCTACGAGCAGTACTTC

V: TRBV7-9
size: few
length: 13
D: TRBD1
J: TRBJ1-1
CDR3: CASSSGTGAIAFF
DNA: TGTGCCAGCAGCTCCGGGACAGGGGCTATCGCTTTCTTT

V: TRBV19
size: few
length: 14
D: NA
J: TRBJ2-5
CDR3: CASSPRGTTETQYF
DNA: TGTGCCAGTAGTCCCCGGGGGACCACGGAGACCCAGTACTTC

V: TRBV2
size: few
length: 11
D: NA
J: TRBJ2-1
CDR3: CASTEYNEQFF
DNA: TGTGCCAGCACGGAGTACAATGAGCAGTTCTTC

V: TRBV7-9
size: NA
length: 14
D: TRBD1
J: TRBJ2-5
CDR3: CASSPQGAGETQYF
DNA: TGTGCCAGCAGCCCACAGGGGGCTGGAGAGACCCAGTACTTC

V: TRBV18
size: NA
length: 15
D: NA
J: TRBJ2-1
CDR3: CASSRPTGSYNEQFF
DNA: TGTGCCAGCTCACGACCAACGGGATCCTACAATGAGCAGTTCTTC

V: TRBV4-3
size: few
length: 14
D: NA
J: TRBJ2-7
CDR3: CASSQGPVSYEQYF
DNA: TGCGCCAGCAGCCAAGGCCCAGTCTCCTACGAGCAGTACTTC

V: TRBV5-6
size: NA
length: 16
D: TRBD1
J: TRBJ2-7
CDR3: CASSLNTGGGSYEQYF
DNA: TGTGCCAGCAGCCTGAACACAGGGGGCGGCTCCTACGAGCAGTACTTC

V: TRBV6-5
size: NA
length: 16
D: NA
J: TRBJ2-1
CDR3: CASSYSKRSSAHEQFF
DNA: TGTGCCAGCAGTTACTCGAAGCGCTCTAGCGCGCATGAGCAGTTCTTC

V: TRBV28
size: NA
length: 14
D: TRBD1
J: TRBJ2-3
CDR3: CASRVTGLGDTQYF
DNA: TGTGCCAGCAGAGTGACAGGGTTGGGAGATACGCAGTATTTT

V: TRBV5-1
size: NA
length: 12
D: NA
J: TRBJ2-1
CDR3: CASSLGENEQFF
DNA: TGCGCCAGCAGCTTGGGGGAGAATGAGCAGTTCTTC

V: TRBV5-1
size: few
length: 12
D: NA
J: TRBJ2-7
CDR3: CASSFGHYEQYF
DNA: TGCGCCAGCAGCTTCGGGCACTACGAGCAGTACTTC

V: TRBV5-6
size: few
length: 13
D: NA
J: TRBJ2-7
CDR3: CASSLAERGEQYF
DNA: TGTGCCAGCAGCTTGGCCGAGCGAGGGGAGCAGTACTTC

V: TRBV4-3
size: NA
length: 16
D: NA
J: TRBJ2-2
CDR3: CASSQETGRNTGELFF
DNA: TGCGCCAGCAGCCAAGAGACGGGTAGGAACACCGGGGAGCTGTTTTTT

V: TRBV6-5
size: few
length: 14
D: TRBD1
J: TRBJ1-6
CDR3: CASREVTGGSPLHF
DNA: TGTGCCAGCAGAGAAGTCACAGGGGGTTCACCCCTCCACTTT

V: TRBV7-3
size: few
length: 17
D: NA
J: TRBJ1-1
CDR3: CASSPVGARGLRAEAFF
DNA: TGTGCCAGCAGCCCTGTGGGGGCCCGGGGGCTTAGGGCTGAAGCTTTCTTT

V: TRBV7-9
size: few
length: 14
D: NA
J: TRBJ2-7
CDR3: CASTTQDGSYEQYF
DNA: TGTGCCAGCACAACTCAAGACGGCTCCTACGAGCAGTACTTC

V: TRBV29-1
size: NA
length: 11
D: NA
J: TRBJ2-1
CDR3: CSVTSLDEQFF
DNA: TGCAGCGTCACTAGCCTGGATGAGCAGTTCTTC

V: TRBV6-6
size: few
length: 12
D: NA
J: TRBJ2-1
CDR3: CASSTQGSEQFF
DNA: TGTGCCAGCAGTACACAGGGTTCCGAGCAGTTCTTC

V: TRBV14
size: NA
length: 13
D: NA
J: TRBJ2-2
CDR3: CASSQEVTGELFF
DNA: TGTGCCAGCAGCCAAGAGGTCACCGGGGAGCTGTTTTTT

V: TRBV28
size: NA
length: 16
D: NA
J: TRBJ2-3
CDR3: CASTPPPGGLTDTQYF
DNA: TGTGCCAGCACCCCTCCTCCAGGGGGACTCACAGATACGCAGTATTTT

V: TRBV7-9
size: NA
length: 15
D: NA
J: TRBJ1-6
CDR3: CASSLVPGVGSPLHF
DNA: TGTGCCAGCAGCTTAGTTCCGGGAGTAGGCTCACCCCTCCACTTT

V: TRBV18
size: few
length: 16
D: TRBD1
J: TRBJ1-4
CDR3: CASSPRQGRTNEKLFF
DNA: TGTGCCAGCTCACCCCGACAGGGGAGAACTAATGAAAAACTGTTTTTT

V: TRBV29-1
size: NA
length: 15
D: TRBD2
J: TRBJ2-2
CDR3: CSAGGELAYTGELFF
DNA: TGCAGCGCTGGGGGGGAGCTGGCGTACACCGGGGAGCTGTTTTTT

V: TRBV30
size: few
length: 18
D: TRBD2
J: TRBJ2-1
CDR3: CAWSVPLLAGGSFNEQFF
DNA: TGTGCCTGGAGTGTACCCCTCTTAGCGGGAGGGTCGTTCAATGAGCAGTTCTTC

V: TRBV28
size: NA
length: 15
D: TRBD1
J: TRBJ2-5
CDR3: CASSSPQGDGETQYF
DNA: TGTGCCAGCAGTTCCCCCCAGGGGGACGGGGAGACCCAGTACTTC

V: TRBV5-4
size: few
length: 13
D: NA
J: TRBJ2-3
CDR3: CASSLAYSDTQYF
DNA: TGTGCCAGCAGCTTGGCCTACTCAGATACGCAGTATTTT

V: TRBV5-6
size: NA
length: 14
D: TRBD1
J: TRBJ2-3
CDR3: CASSWDRGFDTQYF
DNA: TGTGCCAGCAGCTGGGACAGGGGGTTCGATACGCAGTATTTT

V: TRBV29-1
size: few
length: 13
D: TRBD1
J: TRBJ1-3
CDR3: CSVGDRAGNTIYF
DNA: TGCAGCGTTGGAGACAGGGCTGGAAACACCATATATTTT

V: TRBV7-3
size: NA
length: 14
D: TRBD1
J: TRBJ2-5
CDR3: CASSKGAATETQYF
DNA: TGTGCCAGCAGCAAGGGGGCCGCCACAGAGACCCAGTACTTC

V: TRBV2
size: NA
length: 10
D: NA
J: TRBJ2-1
CDR3: CASSLNEQFF
DNA: TGTGCCAGCAGTCTCAATGAGCAGTTCTTC

V: TRBV29-1
size: few
length: 15
D: NA
J: TRBJ2-2
CDR3: CSVASWGINTGELFF
DNA: TGCAGCGTTGCTTCTTGGGGGATAAACACCGGGGAGCTGTTTTTT

V: TRBV11-2
size: NA
length: 13
D: NA
J: TRBJ1-1
CDR3: CASRTSGRTEAFF
DNA: TGTGCCAGCAGAACCTCAGGGCGGACTGAAGCTTTCTTT

V: TRBV30
size: NA
length: 12
D: NA
J: TRBJ2-6
CDR3: CASNSGANVLTF
DNA: TGTGCCTCGAACTCTGGGGCCAACGTCCTGACTTTC

V: TRBV19
size: NA
length: 14
D: NA
J: TRBJ1-4
CDR3: CASSIGQGKEKLFF
DNA: TGTGCCAGTAGTATTGGTCAGGGGAAGGAAAAACTGTTTTTT

V: TRBV5-1
size: few
length: 14
D: TRBD1
J: TRBJ2-7
CDR3: CASRRGTGSDEQYF
DNA: TGCGCCAGCAGGCGAGGGACAGGGTCGGACGAGCAGTACTTC

V: TRBV11-1
size: NA
length: 15
D: NA
J: TRBJ2-7
CDR3: CASSLMARRSYEQYF
DNA: TGTGCCAGCAGCTTAATGGCACGACGCTCCTACGAGCAGTACTTC

V: TRBV19
size: NA
length: 14
D: TRBD2
J: TRBJ2-5
CDR3: CASSITSGVETQYF
DNA: TGTGCCAGTAGTATAACTAGCGGGGTGGAGACCCAGTACTTC

V: TRBV5-4
size: few
length: 15
D: NA
J: TRBJ2-3
CDR3: CASSFSGGLTDTQYF
DNA: TGTGCCAGCAGCTTTTCCGGGGGCCTCACAGATACGCAGTATTTT

V: TRBV6-5
size: few
length: 14
D: NA
J: TRBJ2-5
CDR3: CASSYGTSQETQYF
DNA: TGTGCCAGCAGTTACGGGACCAGCCAAGAGACCCAGTACTTC

V: TRBV5-1
size: NA
length: 14
D: NA
J: TRBJ2-5
CDR3: CASSRGGPEETQYF
DNA: TGCGCCAGCAGCCGGGGCGGGCCAGAAGAGACCCAGTACTTC

V: TRBV5-1
size: few
length: 13
D: NA
J: TRBJ2-7
CDR3: CASSLSGTYEQYF
DNA: TGCGCCAGCAGCCTTAGCGGTACCTACGAGCAGTACTTC

V: TRBV10-3
size: NA
length: 14
D: TRBD1
J: TRBJ1-2
CDR3: CAIEVTGQGLGYTF
DNA: TGTGCCATCGAGGTAACGGGACAGGGGCTCGGCTACACCTTC

V: TRBV4-1
size: NA
length: 14
D: TRBD1
J: TRBJ1-2
CDR3: CASSQAQGASGYTF
DNA: TGCGCCAGCAGCCAAGCACAGGGGGCCTCTGGCTACACCTTC

V: TRBV5-6
size: NA
length: 14
D: NA
J: TRBJ1-1
CDR3: CASSFGRRYTEAFF
DNA: TGTGCCAGCAGCTTCGGGAGGAGGTACACTGAAGCTTTCTTT

V: TRBV5-1
size: NA
length: 13
D: NA
J: TRBJ2-5
CDR3: CASSLPGEETQYF
DNA: TGCGCCAGCAGCTTGCCAGGGGAAGAGACCCAGTACTTC

V: TRBV9
size: NA
length: 14
D: NA
J: TRBJ1-4
CDR3: CASSVQAVPEKLFF
DNA: TGTGCCAGCAGCGTTCAGGCGGTGCCTGAAAAACTGTTTTTT

V: TRBV7-2
size: few
length: 16
D: NA
J: TRBJ2-5
CDR3: CASSLWPKEYQETQYF
DNA: TGTGCCAGCAGCTTATGGCCCAAAGAGTACCAAGAGACCCAGTACTTC

V: TRBV30
size: NA
length: 14
D: NA
J: TRBJ2-6
CDR3: CGGGGISGANVLTF
DNA: TGTGGCGGGGGCGGAATCTCTGGGGCCAACGTCCTGACTTTC

V: TRBV9
size: NA
length: 16
D: TRBD2
J: TRBJ2-3
CDR3: CASSVVGASGTDTQYF
DNA: TGTGCCAGCAGCGTAGTAGGGGCTAGCGGGACAGATACGCAGTATTTT

V: TRBV7-2
size: NA
length: 15
D: NA
J: TRBJ2-7
CDR3: CASSRNGQSSYEQYF
DNA: TGTGCCAGCAGTAGAAATGGACAGTCCTCCTACGAGCAGTACTTC

V: TRBV9
size: NA
length: 15
D: NA
J: TRBJ2-1
CDR3: CASSVGGGSTSVKFF
DNA: NA

V: TRBV5-1
size: NA
length: 17
D: TRBD1
J: TRBJ2-7
CDR3: CASSTRDRGRGSYEQYF
DNA: TGCGCCAGCAGCACCCGGGACAGGGGGCGCGGGTCCTACGAGCAGTACTTC

V: TRBV2
size: few
length: 15
D: NA
J: TRBJ2-1
CDR3: CASSELAGLVNEQFF
DNA: TGTGCCAGCAGTGAATTGGCGGGACTGGTGAATGAGCAGTTCTTC

V: TRBV18
size: few
length: 15
D: NA
J: TRBJ1-4
CDR3: CASSPGLQLNEKLFF
DNA: TGTGCCAGCTCACCCGGCCTCCAACTTAATGAAAAACTGTTTTTT

V: TRBV19
size: few
length: 17
D: NA
J: TRBJ2-3
CDR3: CASSPDRAGGPTDTQYF
DNA: TGTGCCAGTAGTCCCGACAGGGCCGGGGGCCCTACAGATACGCAGTATTTT